Below, 14 T cell receptor beta chains from the same sample are listed, as sequenced in a study of glioma-infiltrating T cells. The iRepertoire nested amplicon-rescue multiplex PCR amplified TCR alpha and beta CDR3s from RNA. TCRdb recomputed calls from the multiplex PCR reads with MiXCR, one row per CDR3 protein. The table includes about 190,000 distinct CDR3 sequences, around 30% detected once. Material: glioma tissue, nonneoplastic brain tissue, or PBMCs (not recorded which). Receptor source: a human donor with low-grade glioma or glioblastoma, undergoing nonglioma brain surgery, or in good health (not recorded which).

On this clonotype itself: This may be a read error: a much more frequent sequence differs by one nucleotide. CDR3 protein: CASSQGQGQVGGDTF. The CDR3 coding sequence is TGTGCCAGCAGCCAAGGTCAAGGACAGGTTGGCGGCGACACCTTC. The chain carries TRBV3-1 and TRBJ1-2, with TRBD1 matching 7 bases. Germline assignment: CDR1 LGHDT and CDR2 YNNKEL (reference sequence). The CDR3 has 15 residues. Trimming cost V 1 base and J 12 bases; bases outside gene matches: 14.

This clonotype came up many times. The chain links TRBV6-1 to TRBJ2-7; D is ambiguous. CDR1 is MNHNS, CDR2 SASEGT, per germline. There are 11 residues in the CDR3. Trimming took 7 bases from V and 3 from J, leaving 7 bases between them. The CDR3 sequence: CASTLFYEQYF. The CDR3 DNA reads as TGTGCCAGCACCCTCTTCTACGAGCAGTACTTC.

In its sample, this clonotype was seen many times. In DNA, the CDR3 is TGTGCCATCATGAGGGATAACAATGAGCAGTTCTTC. This encodes CAIMRDNNEQFF. V and J are TRBV10-3 and TRBJ2-1; D perhaps matches TRBD2 (5 bases). Trimming cost V 7 bases and J 5 bases, with 9 bases left between them. The length of the CDR3 is 12 residues. CDR1 is ENHRY, CDR2 SYGVKD, per germline.

This clonotype appeared many times. The gene calls are TRBV6-1 and TRBJ2-1; 10 nucleotides match TRBD2. Losses at the gene ends were 1 base for V and 12 bases for J; bases not matched to a gene: 6. The CDR3 covers 14 residues. Germline assignment: CDR1 MNHNS and CDR2 SASEGT. CDR3 protein: CASSEGTSGARQFF. For the CDR3, the DNA is TGTGCCAGCAGTGAAGGGACTAGCGGTGCTAGGCAGTTCTTC.

This clonotype occurred many times. This chain links TRBV7-2 with TRBJ1-2, with TRBD1 identical over 7 bases. The ends lost 6 bases at V and 3 bases at J; junction bases unmatched: 10. There are 15 residues in the CDR3. Germline V gene data show CDR1 as SGHTA and CDR2 as FQGNSA. This chain's CDR3 is CASSSGQERYYGYTF. CDR3 nucleotides: TGTGCCAGCAGTTCTGGACAGGAGAGATACTATGGCTACACCTTC.

This clonotype was seen more than once but under ten times. The CDR3 here is CASSQGESGDAQYF. The CDR3 DNA reads as TGCGCCAGCAGCCAAGGGGAGTCGGGGGACGCTCAGTACTTC. The rearrangement links TRBV4-3 to TRBJ2-4; the D gene is possibly TRBD2 (6 bases). From germline, CDR1 is LGHNA and CDR2 YSLEER. Trimming removed 1 base at V and 12 bases at J, with 16 bases between. The CDR3 has 14 amino acids.

At least ten counts were recorded for this clonotype. The V gene is TRBV15, the J gene TRBJ2-1; TRBD2 matches 8 bases. The junction had 18 bases not matched to a gene; V was cut back by 5 bases and J by 0 bases. The CDR3 is 20 amino acids. Germline-derived CDR1 and CDR2 are LNHNV and YYDKDF (reference sequence). CDR3 in DNA: TGTGCCACCAGCCGCCGAGCGGCTAGCGGGCCCTATCGCTCCTACAATGAGCAGTTCTTC. Its protein is CATSRRAASGPYRSYNEQFF. The full variable domain, with the rest looked up from reference TRBV15 and TRBJ2-1, is DAMVIQNPRYQVTQFGKPVTLSCSQTLNHNVMYWYQQKSSQAPKLLFHYYDKDFNNEADTPDNFQSRRPNTSFCFLDIRSPGLGDTAMYLCATSRRAASGPYRSYNEQFFGPGTRLTVL.

This clonotype was picked up many times. This chain uses TRBV4-1 with TRBJ1-5; D uncertain. Trimming removed 0 bases from V and 8 bases from J, with 14 bases in between. This CDR3 region has 15 residues. Germline V gives CDR1 MGHRA, CDR2 YSYEKL. The CDR3 here is CASSQEGRDWEPQHF. The CDR3 DNA reads as TGCGCCAGCAGCCAAGAAGGTAGGGATTGGGAGCCCCAGCATTTT.

At least ten counts were recorded for this clonotype. This rearrangement joins TRBV20-1 to TRBJ2-7; D possibly corresponds to TRBD2 (6 bases). The germline V and J ends were trimmed by 0 bases and 0 bases, with 12 bases remaining between them. This CDR3 region has 15 residues. CDR1 is DFQATT and CDR2 is SNEGSKA in the germline V gene (reference sequence). CDR3 nucleotide sequence: TGCAGTGCTAGAGACGTATGGGGGGACTCCTACGAGCAGTACTTC. Translation: CSARDVWGDSYEQYF.

This clonotype occurred many times. The J gene is TRBJ1-1, the V gene TRBV25-1; the match to TRBD1 covers 8 bases. The V segment lost 8 bases and the J segment 8 bases; nucleotides outside the gene matches: 10. The CDR3 is 13 residues long. CDR1 and CDR2 (germline): MGHDK, SYGVNS. CDR3 nucleotides: TGTGCCAGCCAAAAAGAGGGGACAGGAGAAGCTTTCTTT. Protein sequence: CASQKEGTGEAFF. Full variable domain (outside the CDR3, taken from reference TRBV25-1 and TRBJ1-1): EADIYQTPRYLVIGTGKKITLECSQTMGHDKMYWYQQDPGMELHLIHYSYGVNSTEKGDLSSESTVSRIRTEHFPLTLESARPSHTSQYLCASQKEGTGEAFFGQGTRLTVV.

The table lists this clonotype with many counts. The CDR3: CASSTPRLLAGGPYEQYF. The CDR3 DNA sequence: TGTGCCAGCAGTACTCCCCGCTTACTAGCGGGAGGACCCTACGAGCAGTACTTC. The chain is built from TRBV6-2 or TRBV6-3 and TRBJ2-7; 12 bases are shared with TRBD2. The CDR3 covers 18 residues. Germline CDR1 and CDR2: MNHEY and SVGEGT. V lost 5 bases, J lost 2 bases, and 13 bases stayed unmatched.

This chain uses TRBV7-2 with TRBJ2-1; 8 bases match TRBD2. V lost 6 bases and J lost 5; bases outside the gene matches: 6. CDR1 and CDR2 from the germline V gene are SGHTA and FQGNSA. The CDR3 consists of 14 residues. CDR3 DNA sequence: TGTGCCAGCAGTATTAAGACTAGCGACAATGAGCAGTTCTTC. This encodes CASSIKTSDNEQFF.

With respect to this clonotype: A read error is possible here, since a much larger clone lies one base away. The CDR3 spells CASRERLAGADEQFF. DNA of the CDR3: TGTGCCAGCAGAGAACGACTAGCGGGAGCCGATGAGCAGTTCTTC. The rearrangement links TRBV9 to TRBJ2-1; 12 bases map to TRBD2. J gave up 8 bases and V 5 bases, and 8 bases lay outside the gene matches. The CDR3 is 15 residues long. Germline assignment: CDR1 SGDLS and CDR2 YYNGEE.

A word on this clonotype: This may be a read error, as it is one base from a much larger clone. This chain links TRBV19 with TRBJ1-5, with D possibly matching TRBD1 (6 bases). Germline V gene lookup returns CDR1 LNHDA and CDR2 SQIVND (reference sequence). This CDR3 spans 13 amino acids. For the CDR3, the DNA is TGTGCCAGTAGTTATGGGGGCGGTCAGCCCCGGCATTTT. Its protein product is CASSYGGGQPRHF.